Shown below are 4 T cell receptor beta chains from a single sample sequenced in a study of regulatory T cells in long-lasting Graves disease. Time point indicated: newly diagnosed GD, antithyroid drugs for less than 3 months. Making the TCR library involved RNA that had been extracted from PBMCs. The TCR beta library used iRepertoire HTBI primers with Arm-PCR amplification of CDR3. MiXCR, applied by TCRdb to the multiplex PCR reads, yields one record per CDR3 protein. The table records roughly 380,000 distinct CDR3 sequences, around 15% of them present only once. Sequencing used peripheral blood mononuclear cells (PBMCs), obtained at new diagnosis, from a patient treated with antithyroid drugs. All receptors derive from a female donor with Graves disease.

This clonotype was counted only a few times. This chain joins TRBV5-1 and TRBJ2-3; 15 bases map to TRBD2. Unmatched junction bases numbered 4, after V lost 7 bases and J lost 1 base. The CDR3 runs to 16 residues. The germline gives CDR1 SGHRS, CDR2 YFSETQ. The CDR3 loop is CASQGLAGGRTDTQYF. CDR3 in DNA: TGCGCCAGCCAGGGACTAGCGGGGGGCCGCACAGATACGCAGTATTTT.

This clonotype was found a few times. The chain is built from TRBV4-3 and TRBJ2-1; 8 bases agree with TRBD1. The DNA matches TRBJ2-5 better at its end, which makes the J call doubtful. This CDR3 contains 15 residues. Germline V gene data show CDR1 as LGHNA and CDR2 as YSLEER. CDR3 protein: CASSQGWTGRETQYF. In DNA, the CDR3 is TGCGCCAGCAGCCAAGGATGGACAGGGAGAGAGACCCAGTACTTC.

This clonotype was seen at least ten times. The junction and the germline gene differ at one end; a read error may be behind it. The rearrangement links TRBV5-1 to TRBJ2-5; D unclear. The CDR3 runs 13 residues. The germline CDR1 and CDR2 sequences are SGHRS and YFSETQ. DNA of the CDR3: TGTGCCAGCAGTTTAGTACTCGGCGAGACCCAGTACTTC. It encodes CASSLVLGETQYF.

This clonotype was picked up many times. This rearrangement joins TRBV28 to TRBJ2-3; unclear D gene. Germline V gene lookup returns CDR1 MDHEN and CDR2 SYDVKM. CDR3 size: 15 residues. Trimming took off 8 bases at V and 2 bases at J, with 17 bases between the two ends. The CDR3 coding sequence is TGTGCCAGCGGATTCTCCCTGTGGCCCACAGATACGCAGTATTTT. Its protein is CASGFSLWPTDTQYF.